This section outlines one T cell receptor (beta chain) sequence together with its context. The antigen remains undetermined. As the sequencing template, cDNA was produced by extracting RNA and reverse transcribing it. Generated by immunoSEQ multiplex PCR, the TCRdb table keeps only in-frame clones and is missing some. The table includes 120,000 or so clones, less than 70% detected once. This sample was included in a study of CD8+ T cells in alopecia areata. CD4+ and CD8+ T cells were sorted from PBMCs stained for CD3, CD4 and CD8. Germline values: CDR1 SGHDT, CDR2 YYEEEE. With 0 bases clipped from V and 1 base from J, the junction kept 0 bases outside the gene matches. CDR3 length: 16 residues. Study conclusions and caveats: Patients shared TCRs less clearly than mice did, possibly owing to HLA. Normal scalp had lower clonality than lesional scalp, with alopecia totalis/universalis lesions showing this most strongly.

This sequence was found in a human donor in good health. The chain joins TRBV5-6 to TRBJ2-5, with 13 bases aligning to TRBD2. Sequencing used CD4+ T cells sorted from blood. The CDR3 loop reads CASSLGLAGGQETQYF. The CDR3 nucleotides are TGTGCCAGCAGCTTGGGACTAGCGGGGGGCCAAGAGACCCAGTACTTC.